This TCR beta chain derives from a study of blood T cells in healthy people across ages. In the study overall: Per two T cells, about one barcoded beta molecule was captured through template switching. Study-wide results and limits: In long-lived donors, naive CD4+ cell counts and diversity exceeded those of aged donors.

Using a J-beta primer mix together with a sample-barcoded 5' primer, a second PCR was run for roughly 6 to 12 cycles. A template-switch adaptor that had 12 random nucleotides put a tag on each cDNA molecule. TCRdb passed the 5' RACE reads through MiXCR, listing each CDR3 protein once. In the table there are 1.2 million to 1.5 million distinct CDR3 sequences, approximately 63% of which are singletons. A minimum of 7 million PBMCs was isolated per sample. The CDR3 is 16 amino acids. The germline CDR1 and CDR2 sequences are SEHNR and FQNEAQ (reference sequence). Trimming took off 3 bases at V and 1 base at J, with 15 bases between the two ends. Details on this clonotype: The antigen is unknown.

This sequence originates from a young man in good health. The sample comprised blood. The V call is TRBV7-9, the J call TRBJ2-5, with D tentatively TRBD2 (6 bases). CDR3 DNA sequence: TGTGCCAGCAGCTTTATCCCGGGACTGACCCAAGAGACCCAGTACTTC. It specifies CASSFIPGLTQETQYF.